This T cell receptor beta chain emerged from a study of blood T cell repertoires in COVID-19. Study as a whole: COVID-19 samples collected from the United States, Italy and Spain covered acute and convalescent phases. The cDNA or gDNA used as material had been derived from T cells, B-cell-depleted T cells, or PBMCs.

Generated by immunoSEQ multiplex PCR, the TCRdb table keeps only in-frame clones and is missing some. The sample has some 370,000 clones, roughly 90% seen once; the top ten hold around 1.3%. The table lists this clone with a count of one. This CDR3 spans 15 amino acids. The V and J ends lost 4 bases and 1 base respectively, with 13 bases between them. The V gene's germline CDR1 is KGHSH and CDR2 LQKENI. The sequence was obtained from a man aged 35 to 55 with acute or convalescent COVID-19. The chain recombines TRBV18 with TRBJ1-1; D might be TRBD1 (5 bases). Sequencing was done on a sample of peripheral blood. For the CDR3, the DNA is TGTGCCAGCTCACGAAACACAGGTCAGAACACTGAAGCTTTCTTT. It is translated as CASSRNTGQNTEAFF. The entire variable domain, with the rest obtained from reference TRBV18 and TRBJ1-1, is as follows: NAGVMQNPRHLVRRRGQEARLRCSPMKGHSHVYWYRQLPEEGLKFMVYLQKENIIDESGMPKERFSAEFPKEGPSILRIQQVVRGDSAAYFCASSRNTGQNTEAFFGQGTRLTVV.